One and the same sample provided the 30 T cell receptor beta chains below, sequenced in a study of sequential checkpoint blockade in melanoma. Treatment defined: randomized to nivolumab then ipilimumab (arm A) or the reverse (arm B). The assay was immunoSEQ multiplex PCR, and TCRdb's table has in-frame clones only and misses some. Of 35,000 to 50,000 clones in the sample, 86% were seen once. The sample was CD8+ T cells sorted from blood (inferred from file names), taken from a patient given nivolumab and ipilimumab in sequence. These receptors all stem from a human donor with melanoma.

J is TRBJ2-2 and V is TRBV6-6; 13 bases agree with TRBD2. The trim removed 6 bases at V and 7 bases at J, leaving 5 bases unmatched. From germline, CDR1 is MNHNY and CDR2 SVGAGI (reference sequence). This CDR3 has 15 residues. The CDR3 region has the DNA TGTGCCAGCAGGGGGACTAGCGGGATCGGCGGGGAGCTGTTTTTT. Encoded protein: CASRGTSGIGGELFF.

The rearrangement uses TRBV27 and TRBJ1-2, with D hard to call. Trimming removed 6 bases at V and 0 bases at J, with 11 bases between. Germline CDR1 and CDR2: MNHEY and SMNVEV (reference sequence). The CDR3 is made up of 14 amino acids. CDR3 in DNA: TGTGCCAGCAGCCTTAGAGGAGCTAACTATGGCTACACCTTC. Its translation is CASSLRGANYGYTF.

J is TRBJ2-1 and V is TRBV5-6; D gene unclear. V lost 3 bases and J lost 14, with 18 bases in between. The CDR3 has 13 residues. CDR1 is SGHDT and CDR2 is YYEEEE in the germline V gene. CDR3 bases: TGTGCCAGCAGCTACGGCGGTGACCCAAAAAAGTTCTTC. Amino acid sequence: CASSYGGDPKKFF.

V gene TRBV9 combines with J gene TRBJ2-3; D possibly corresponds to TRBD2 (6 bases). The V and J ends lost 0 bases and 2 bases respectively, with 10 bases between them. The germline CDR1 and CDR2 sequences are SGDLS and YYNGEE. The length of the CDR3 is 15 residues. The CDR3 DNA reads TGTGCCAGCAGCGTAGTAGCGGTCAACACAGATACGCAGTATTTT. Protein product: CASSVVAVNTDTQYF.

The chain is built from TRBV6-5 and TRBJ1-4; TRBD1 might be the D (6 bases). The CDR3 is 16 amino acids. With 0 bases removed from V and 4 bases from J, the gap between germline ends came to 12 bases. CDR1 and CDR2 from the germline V gene are MNHEY and SVGAGI. The CDR3 bases are TGTGCCAGCAGTTACTCGAATTGGGGGCATAATGAAAAACTGTTTTTT. This gives the protein CASSYSNWGHNEKLFF.

This chain links TRBV6-6 with TRBJ2-1; TRBD1 is a possible D gene (6 bases). Trimming cost V 8 bases and J 7 bases, with 21 bases left between them. Looked up from germline, CDR1 is MNHNY and CDR2 is SVGAGI (reference sequence). The length of the CDR3 is 15 residues. The CDR3 sequence: CASAWDITEANEQFF. CDR3 nucleotide sequence: TGTGCCAGCGCCTGGGACATAACGGAGGCAAATGAGCAGTTCTTC.

This clone occurred once. The chain employs TRBV27 and TRBJ1-1; D perhaps matches TRBD1 (6 bases). Germline V lookup: CDR1 MNHEY, CDR2 SMNVEV (reference sequence). The CDR3 runs 15 residues. With 5 bases removed from V and 4 bases from J, the gap between germline ends came to 17 bases. The CDR3 DNA reads TGTGCCAGCAGTGCAGGGATAACAGGGCTCACTGAAGCTTTCTTT. The encoded protein is CASSAGITGLTEAFF.

This chain uses TRBV19 with TRBJ2-1, with D tentatively TRBD2 (6 bases). The CDR3 length is 14 residues. Trimming took off 6 bases at V and 5 bases at J, with 14 bases between the two ends. CDR1 is LNHDA and CDR2 is SQIVND in the germline V gene (reference sequence). DNA for the CDR3: TGTGCCAGTAGCGCGGACCCGGGAGACAATGAGCAGTTCTTC. It yields the protein CASSADPGDNEQFF.

The J gene is TRBJ2-2, the V gene TRBV28; 7 nucleotides agree with TRBD2. The ends lost 2 bases at V and 0 bases at J; junction bases unmatched: 3. The CDR3 runs 16 residues. CDR1 and CDR2 from the germline V gene are MDHEN and SYDVKM. The CDR3 DNA is TGTGCCAGCAGTTTACGGGGAGGGCCGAACACCGGGGAGCTGTTTTTT. Translation gives CASSLRGGPNTGELFF.

The chain links TRBV27 to TRBJ1-1, with D unclear. The CDR3 contains 13 residues. Germline V gene sequence: CDR1 MNHEY, CDR2 SMNVEV (reference sequence). Trimming stripped 0 bases from V and 5 bases from J, with 7 bases between. The CDR3 nucleotides read TGTGCCAGCAGTTTATCCGTTCGGACTGAAGCTTTCTTT. It specifies CASSLSVRTEAFF.

The chain links TRBV6-5 to TRBJ1-2, with TRBD1 matching over 9 bases. From germline, CDR1 is MNHEY and CDR2 SVGAGI. The V gene end was trimmed by 6 bases and the J gene end by 5 bases; junction bases not matched to a gene: 10. The CDR3 spans 15 residues. DNA of the CDR3: TGTGCCAGCAGCCTGGGACAGGGCTTTCGGTATGGCTACACCTTC. This sequence encodes CASSLGQGFRYGYTF.

This chain joins TRBV7-9 and TRBJ2-1, with 10 bases matching TRBD1. CDR3 size: 13 residues. CDR1 is SEHNR, CDR2 FQNEAQ, per germline (reference sequence). After removal of 5 bases from V and 10 bases from J, the junction contained 5 bases not matched to a gene. CDR3 amino acids: CASSPGTGEEQFF. CDR3 nucleotides: TGTGCCAGCAGCCCCGGGACAGGGGAGGAGCAGTTCTTC.

V gene TRBV15 combines with J gene TRBJ2-1; no definite D call. The CDR3 loop spans 12 amino acids. Germline loops: CDR1 LNHNV, CDR2 YYDKDF (reference sequence). The V and J ends lost 3 bases and 8 bases respectively, with 8 bases between them. CDR3 residues: CATSSILDEQFF. CDR3 nucleotide sequence: TGTGCCACCAGCAGTATTCTCGATGAGCAGTTCTTC. The full variable domain, in which reference TRBV15 and TRBJ2-1 provide the parts outside the CDR3, is DAMVIQNPRYQVTQFGKPVTLSCSQTLNHNVMYWYQQKSSQAPKLLFHYYDKDFNNEADTPDNFQSRRPNTSFCFLDIRSPGLGDTAMYLCATSSILDEQFFGPGTRLTVL.

The chain uses TRBV2 and TRBJ2-3, with a possible D match to TRBD2 (5 bases). Germline lookup yields CDR1 SNHLY and CDR2 FYNNEI. Trimming shortened V by 10 bases and J by 4 bases, and 18 bases separated the two germline ends. This CDR3 region has 14 residues. CDR3 DNA sequence: TGTGCCACCCCGGGGATGCGACTACCAGATACGCAGTATTTT. As protein: CATPGMRLPDTQYF.

The chain joins TRBV27 to TRBJ2-5; 8 bases fit TRBD1. CDR1 is MNHEY and CDR2 is SMNVEV in the germline V gene (reference sequence). The CDR3 runs to 16 residues. V lost 6 bases and J lost 3; bases outside the gene matches: 12. The CDR3 protein is CASRGFFGQGKETQYF. The CDR3 DNA reads as TGTGCCAGCAGGGGATTCTTTGGACAGGGAAAAGAGACCCAGTACTTC.

This clone showed up just once. The chain carries TRBV10-2 and TRBJ2-7, with 8 positions matching TRBD2. Germline trimming cut 2 bases from V and 2 bases from J; bases unmatched to any gene: 2. The CDR3 is 14 amino acids. The germline CDR1 and CDR2 sequences are WSHSY and SAAADI. CDR3 residues: CASSETSGPYEQYV. Written as DNA, the CDR3 is TGCGCCAGCAGTGAGACTAGCGGACCCTACGAGCAGTACGTC.

The chain carries TRBV27 and TRBJ2-1, with 12 bases lining up with TRBD2. The V gene end was trimmed by 5 bases and the J gene end by 7 bases; junction bases not matched to a gene: 21. The CDR3 extends over 20 amino acids. The germline V gene encodes CDR1 MNHEY and CDR2 SMNVEV (reference sequence). CDR3: CASSPELGLAGGPGGNEQFF. CDR3 coding DNA: TGTGCCAGCAGTCCGGAGCTGGGGCTAGCGGGAGGGCCGGGGGGGAATGAGCAGTTCTTC.

This chain connects TRBV5-1 to TRBJ2-7, with TRBD1 matching over 8 bases. Germline CDR1 reads SGHRS; CDR2 reads YFSETQ. The CDR3 sequence is 15 residues long. With V trimmed by 2 bases and J by 7 bases, 11 bases remained unmatched. The CDR3 is CASSLGQGASWEQYF. In DNA, the CDR3 is TGCGCCAGCAGCTTAGGTCAGGGGGCCTCCTGGGAGCAGTACTTC.

This clone came up a few times. The rearrangement joins TRBV7-9 to TRBJ1-3; tentatively, D is TRBD1 (5 bases). V was trimmed by 8 bases and J by 2 bases, leaving 19 bases between them. The CDR3 has 16 residues. CDR1 and CDR2 (germline): SEHNR, FQNEAQ (reference sequence). The CDR3 DNA sequence: TGTGCCAGCGAAGGAGACCCGGGGGAGGCTGGAAACACCATATATTTT. It yields the protein CASEGDPGEAGNTIYF.

CDR3 protein: CASSLRQGAPPDTQYF. The CDR3 coding sequence is TGTGCCAGCAGCCTCAGACAGGGGGCGCCCCCAGATACGCAGTATTTT. The chain employs TRBV5-5 and TRBJ2-3, with 10 bases aligning to TRBD1. Per the germline V gene, CDR1 is SGHKS and CDR2 is YYEKEE (reference sequence). Trimming removed 4 bases from V and 4 bases from J; junction bases left unmatched: 9. This CDR3 region has 16 residues.

J is TRBJ1-2 and V is TRBV29-1, with no clear D. V was clipped by 4 bases and J by 0 bases, with 12 bases between them. Germline-derived CDR1 and CDR2 are SQVTM and ANQGSEA. The CDR3 spans 14 residues. The CDR3 bases are TGCAGCGTTGCAGGCCCCTACGCTAACTATGGCTACACCTTC. This codes for CSVAGPYANYGYTF.

The chain is built from TRBV5-1 and TRBJ1-1; no clear D. The CDR3 is 11 amino acids. The germline CDR1 and CDR2 sequences are SGHRS and YFSETQ. With 7 bases removed from V and 4 bases from J, the gap between germline ends came to 8 bases. This CDR3 reads CASFRGTEAFF. The CDR3 nucleotides read TGCGCCAGCTTCCGGGGCACTGAAGCTTTCTTT.

V and J are TRBV7-8 and TRBJ2-1; no reliable D call. V lost 0 bases and J lost 9, with 6 bases in between. CDR1 and CDR2 from the germline V gene are SGHVS and FQNEAQ. This CDR3 comprises 12 residues. The CDR3 bases are TGTGCCAGCAGCTTAGCGTTTCGTGAGCAGTTCTTC. Translated, it gives CASSLAFREQFF.

This clone appeared a single time. V gene TRBV28 combines with J gene TRBJ2-5; D gene ambiguous. The CDR3 loop spans 15 amino acids. V lost 3 bases, J lost 7 bases, and 18 bases lay in between. Germline lookup yields CDR1 MDHEN and CDR2 SYDVKM. This CDR3 reads CASSLPQQLPTTQYF. The DNA of the CDR3 is TGTGCCAGCAGTTTGCCGCAACAGCTACCCACGACCCAGTACTTC. Together with reference TRBV28 and TRBJ2-5, the CDR3 gives the full variable domain: DVKVTQSSRYLVKRTGEKVFLECVQDMDHENMFWYRQDPGLGLRLIYFSYDVKMKEKGDIPEGYSVSREKKERFSLILESASTNQTSMYLCASSLPQQLPTTQYFGPGTRLLVL.

The J gene is TRBJ1-2, the V gene TRBV13; the D gene is possibly TRBD1 (5 bases). Trimming took 5 bases from V and 5 from J, leaving 18 bases between them. The CDR3 sequence is 15 residues long. Looked up from germline, CDR1 is PRHDT and CDR2 is FYEKMQ (reference sequence). The CDR3 loop reads CASSTDQGRNYGYTF. CDR3 DNA sequence: TGTGCCAGCAGCACGGACCAGGGTCGGAATTATGGCTACACCTTC.

This sequence joins TRBV7-9 and TRBJ1-1, with 8 bases aligning to TRBD1. The CDR3 runs 16 residues. CDR1 and CDR2 (germline): SEHNR, FQNEAQ (reference sequence). V was clipped by 0 bases and J by 5 bases; unmatched bases: 8. CDR3 nucleotide sequence: TGTGCCAGCAGCTTAGCGAGGCAGGGGGCAGGGACTGAAGCTTTCTTT. It codes for CASSLARQGAGTEAFF.

This sequence joins TRBV7-9 and TRBJ2-1; no clear D. This CDR3 contains 11 residues. CDR1 is SEHNR, CDR2 FQNEAQ, per germline (reference sequence). V was pared by 5 bases and J by 9 bases, with 8 bases between. In DNA, the CDR3 is TGTGCCAGCAGCCGCTATGCTGAGCAGTTCTTC. Residues: CASSRYAEQFF.

The genes are TRBV4-1 and TRBJ2-7, with 8 bases identical to TRBD1. CDR3 size: 14 residues. Trimming took 3 bases from V and 5 from J; bases not matched to a gene: 6. In germline, CDR1 is MGHRA, CDR2 YSYEKL. CDR3 bases: TGCGCCAGCAGCCACGGACAGGGTGCCGACGAGCAGTACTTC. This sequence encodes CASSHGQGADEQYF.

The chain links TRBV7-9 to TRBJ2-5, with D uncertain. Looked up from germline, CDR1 is SEHNR and CDR2 is FQNEAQ (reference sequence). The length of the CDR3 is 13 residues. Trimming removed 3 bases at V and 4 bases at J, with 9 bases between. This CDR3 reads CASSFYYRETQYF. CDR3 sequence (DNA): TGTGCCAGCAGCTTCTACTACCGAGAGACCCAGTACTTC.

V usage is TRBV6-5 and J usage is TRBJ1-2; tentatively, D is TRBD1 (5 bases). Germline V lookup: CDR1 MNHEY, CDR2 SVGAGI. Trimming stripped 0 bases from V and 1 base from J, with 12 bases between. This CDR3 is built from 16 residues. The CDR3 loop is CASSYSETDFNYGYTF. The CDR3 nucleotides read TGTGCCAGCAGTTACTCCGAGACAGATTTTAACTATGGCTACACCTTC.